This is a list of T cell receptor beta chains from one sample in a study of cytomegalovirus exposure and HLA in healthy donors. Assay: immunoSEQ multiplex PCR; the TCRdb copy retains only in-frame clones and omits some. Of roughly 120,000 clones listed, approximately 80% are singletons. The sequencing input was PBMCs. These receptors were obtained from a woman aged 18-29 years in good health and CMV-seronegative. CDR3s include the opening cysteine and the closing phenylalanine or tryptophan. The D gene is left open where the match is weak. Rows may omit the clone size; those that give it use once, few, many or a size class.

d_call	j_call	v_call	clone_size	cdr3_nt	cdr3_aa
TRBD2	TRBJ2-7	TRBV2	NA	TGTGCCAGCAGTGCCGGGGGGGCCTCCTACGAGCAGTACTTC	CASSAGGASYEQYF
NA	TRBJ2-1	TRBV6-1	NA	TGTGCCAGCAGTGAACTTTATTCTAGACACAATGAGCAGTTCTTC	CASSELYSRHNEQFF
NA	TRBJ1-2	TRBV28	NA	TGTGCCAGCACCCCGGGGGGCTCCTATGGCTACACCTTC	CASTPGGSYGYTF
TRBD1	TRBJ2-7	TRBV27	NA	TGTGCCAGCAGTAGACACCGGGACAGGGCACACGAGCAGTACTTC	CASSRHRDRAHEQYF
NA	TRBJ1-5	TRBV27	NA	TGTGCCAGCGCCGACTCCGCAAATCAGCCCCAGCATTTT	CASADSANQPQHF
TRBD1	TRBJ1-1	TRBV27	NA	TGTGCCAGCAGTGCCCCGGACAGGGCCATGGCTTTCTTT	CASSAPDRAMAFF
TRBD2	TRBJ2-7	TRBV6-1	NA	TGTGCCAGCAGTGAAAGCGGGGGCGGGTACTCCTACGAGCAGTACTTC	CASSESGGGYSYEQYF
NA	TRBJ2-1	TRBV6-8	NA	TGTGCCAGCATCACCTTGGAGGGGAGGGGGGAACCCGACTGTGAGCAGTTCTTC	CASITLEGRGEPDCEQFF
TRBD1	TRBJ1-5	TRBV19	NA	TGTGCCAGTAGTGTGGCCTACAGGGGGTCAGGGCAGCCCCAGCATTTT	CASSVAYRGSGQPQHF
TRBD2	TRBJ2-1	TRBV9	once	TGTGCCAGCAGCGAGACTAGCACCTACAATGAGCAGTTCTTC	CASSETSTYNEQFF
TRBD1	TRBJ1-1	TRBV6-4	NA	TGTGCCAGCAGGGGGCCGGGACAGGGCACTGAAGCTTTCTTT	CASRGPGQGTEAFF
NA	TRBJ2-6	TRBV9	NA	TGTGCCAGCAGCTCGCGACAGGTGATAAGCTCTGGGGCCAACGTCCTGACTTTC	CASSSRQVISSGANVLTF